This TCR beta chain comes out of a study of cytomegalovirus exposure and HLA in healthy donors. Study-wide points: Clonal expansion was found to be greater in HLA-associated TCR beta chains than in equally common others in a later analysis. Relative to the 666-donor mean, N-insertions were reportedly fewer in an Asian-associated ancestry cluster in a later analysis. Most sequenced TCRs were rare (though some public TCRs occurred in many donors).

Comments on this clone: The antigen is undetermined.

PCR employed 60 Vbeta and 13 Jbeta primers. Generated by immunoSEQ multiplex PCR, the TCRdb table keeps only in-frame clones and is missing some. The data hold about 140,000 clones, with approximately 60% observed a single time. This CDR3 has 16 amino acids. CDR1 and CDR2 (germline): LGHNA, YSLEER. V shed 1 base and J shed 4 bases, with 15 bases lying between them. The TCR was taken from a middle-aged woman in good health and CMV-seronegative. The chain employs TRBV4-3 and TRBJ2-3; D is possibly TRBD2 (5 bases). The sample was PBMCs. CDR3 sequence reads: CASSQVLTRGSDTQYF. In DNA, the CDR3 is TGCGCCAGCAGCCAAGTTCTCACTAGAGGGTCAGATACGCAGTATTTT.